This T cell receptor (beta chain) was identified during a study of T cell clonality in common variable immunodeficiency. Whole-study results and caveats: In common variable immunodeficiency, TCR beta chains reportedly carried fewer deletions and N-nucleotide insertions.

A word on this clone: As yet, its antigen is unknown. The sequenced fragment ends 3 residues before the CDR3 boundary, so the rest is inferred from the germline J gene.

The CDR3 consists of 16 residues. CDR1 SGHRS and CDR2 YFSETQ come from the germline V gene. The V end lost 0 bases, the J end lost 0 bases, and 11 bases lay between the germline ends. This table comes from immunoSEQ multiplex PCR, and its TCRdb copy is limited to in-frame clones, with some not included. This table holds roughly 20,000 clones with no singletons; the top ten claim about 2.5%. This TCR derives from a human donor with common variable immunodeficiency. The source material was peripheral blood mononuclear cells. The chain joins TRBV5-1 to TRBJ2-3; no firm D call. The chain's CDR3 is CASSLAPLGSTDTQYF. CDR3 DNA (partial): TGCGCCAGCAGCTTGGCCCCTTTAGGGAGCACAGATACG.